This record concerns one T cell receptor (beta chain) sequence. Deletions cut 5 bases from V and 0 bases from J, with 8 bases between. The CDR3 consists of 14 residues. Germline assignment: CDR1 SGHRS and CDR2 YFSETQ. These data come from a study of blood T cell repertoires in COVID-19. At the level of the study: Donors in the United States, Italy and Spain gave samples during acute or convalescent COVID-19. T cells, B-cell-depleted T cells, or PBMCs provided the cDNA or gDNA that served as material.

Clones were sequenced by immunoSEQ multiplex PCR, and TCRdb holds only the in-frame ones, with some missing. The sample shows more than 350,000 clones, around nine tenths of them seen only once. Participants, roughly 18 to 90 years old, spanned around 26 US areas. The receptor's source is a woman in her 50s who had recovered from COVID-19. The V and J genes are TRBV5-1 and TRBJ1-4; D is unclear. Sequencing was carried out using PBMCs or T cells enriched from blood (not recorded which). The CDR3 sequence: CASRGTATNEKLFF. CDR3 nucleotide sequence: TGCGCCAGCAGGGGCACAGCAACTAATGAAAAACTGTTTTTT.